The clone carrying this T cell receptor (beta chain) was detected only a few times. Its target is unknown. This record belongs to a study of T-cell reconstitution after alpha-beta-depleted transplantation in children. Overall study findings and caveats: TCRbeta diversity was high at day 60 in some patients (a result of surviving recipient T cells and thymic progenitors). Where alpha-beta T cells came from about two months after transplant was reportedly several hundred expanded graft clones.

Using unique molecular identifiers, the investigators prepared the TCRbeta library. TCRdb used MiXCR to reprocess the PCR reads, holding one entry per CDR3 protein. The sample has fewer than 700,000 distinct CDR3 sequences, 10% to 15% seen once. Trimming shortened V by 4 bases and J by 3 bases, and 12 bases separated the two germline ends. From germline, CDR1 is SQVTM and CDR2 ANQGSEA. The CDR3 runs to 13 residues. The sequence was obtained from a male patient between 5 and 17 years old who had a stem cell transplant for acute myeloid leukemia, so the T cells may come from the graft donor. J is TRBJ1-2 and V is TRBV29-1; D uncertain. The sample in question was PBMCs, mostly from graft donor cells, obtained 360 days after TCRalphabeta/CD19-depleted stem cell transplant. This chain's CDR3 is CSVVKGVDYGYTF. CDR3 bases: TGCAGCGTTGTTAAAGGTGTAGACTATGGCTACACCTTC.